Listed here is a single TCR beta chain. Its antigen is unknown. The sample belongs to a study of cytomegalovirus exposure and HLA in healthy donors. The PCR made use of 60 Vbeta and 13 Jbeta primers. The method was immunoSEQ multiplex PCR; TCRdb's version includes in-frame clones alone and lacks a portion of them. Among about 130,000 clones listed, 55% to 75% were seen once. Points from the study as a whole: It was reported that TCR beta sequences correctly inferred the HLA-A and HLA-B alleles for most subjects. In an earlier analysis, about 87% or about 30%: the productive usage of most TCR beta V segments. Later analysis identified several of the most significant clusters that appeared linked to common viral pathogens. Sequencing probably produced one cluster of sequence variants that were highly shared.

Input material: PBMCs. This TCR came from a human donor in good health.

CDR3 DNA: TGTGCCAGTAGGGGGACACTTGATGAGCAGTTCTTC. As protein: CASRGTLDEQFF. V is TRBV19 and J is TRBJ2-1, with a weak D call TRBD1 (6 bases). V lost 6 bases and J 8 bases, leaving 11 bases between the germline ends. The CDR3 length is 12 residues. CDR1 and CDR2 (germline): LNHDA, SQIVND (reference sequence).